This T cell receptor (beta chain) was obtained from a study of lymphopenia after photon versus proton radiotherapy. The germline V gene has CDR1 WSHSY and CDR2 SAAADI. Losses at the gene ends were 7 bases for V and 4 bases for J; bases not matched to a gene: 7. The CDR3 contains 14 residues. Produced via immunoSEQ multiplex PCR; TCRdb's table is partial and in-frame only. The data show 55,000 to 70,000 clones, about 89% seen once. The material sequenced was peripheral blood, taken from a patient treated with proton-based radiotherapy. The sequence came from a man older than 75 with esophageal cancer. This chain uses TRBV10-2 with TRBJ2-3; 8 bases line up with TRBD2. The CDR3 sequence: CASKGLAGPDTQYF. The CDR3 DNA follows: TGCGCCAGCAAAGGGCTAGCGGGTCCAGATACGCAGTATTTT.